The 24 T cell receptor beta chains below come from one sample, sequenced in a study of blood T cells in healthy people across ages. Next came a second PCR, run for about 6 to 11 cycles, which used a sample-barcoded 5' primer along with a J-beta primer mix. TCRdb reprocessed the 5' RACE reads via MiXCR and lists one record per CDR3 protein. The sample holds under 1 million distinct CDR3 sequences, around two fifths seen once. Input material: blood. These receptors came from a man between 60 and 75 years old in good health.

The chain recombines TRBV12-3 or TRBV12-4 with TRBJ1-1; 8 nucleotides line up with TRBD1. The CDR3 covers 12 residues. The trim removed 10 bases at V and 3 bases at J, leaving 4 bases unmatched. The CDR3 loop is CATQGADTEAFF. In DNA, the CDR3 is TGTGCCACTCAGGGGGCCGACACTGAAGCTTTCTTT.

J is TRBJ2-1 and V is TRBV24-1, with 15 positions matching TRBD2. Germline CDR1 reads KGHDR; CDR2 reads SFDVKD. V lost 4 bases, J lost 2 bases, and 8 bases stayed unmatched. CDR3 size: 19 residues. CDR3 sequence reads: CATSDSGTSGGPAYNEQFF. Here the CDR3 DNA reads TGTGCCACCAGTGACTCCGGGACTAGCGGGGGGCCAGCCTACAATGAGCAGTTCTTC.

The chain couples TRBV20-1 to TRBJ1-2, with D hard to call. CDR1 DFQATT and CDR2 SNEGSKA come from the germline V gene (reference sequence). With 1 base removed from V and 6 bases from J, the gap between germline ends came to 12 bases. The length of the CDR3 is 13 residues. Here the CDR3 reads CSARAQGDDGYTF. In DNA form, the CDR3 reads TGCAGTGCTAGAGCGCAAGGAGATGATGGCTACACCTTC.

In this sample, this clonotype turned up a few times. The rearrangement uses TRBV7-6 and TRBJ1-2, with D perhaps TRBD1 (6 bases). CDR3 length: 14 residues. Germline V gives CDR1 SGHVS, CDR2 FNYEAQ. Trimming pared 1 base from V and 7 bases from J, leaving 13 bases between. The CDR3: CASSLEGQYGGYTF. The CDR3 nucleotides are TGTGCCAGCAGCTTAGAAGGACAGTATGGTGGCTACACCTTC.

This clonotype was observed a handful of times. The V gene is TRBV18, the J gene TRBJ2-5; TRBD1 is a possible D gene (6 bases). The CDR3 loop spans 16 amino acids. Germline V gene data show CDR1 as KGHSH and CDR2 as LQKENI. The V and J ends lost 3 bases and 9 bases respectively, with 23 bases between them. The CDR3 DNA reads as TGTGCCAGCTCACCTTTGGACAGCCGTTATGGGTTTGCCCAGTACTTC. Protein sequence: CASSPLDSRYGFAQYF.

This clonotype was recorded a few times. This chain connects TRBV20-1 to TRBJ2-2; perhaps TRBD2 as D (6 bases). Deletions cut 4 bases from V and 1 base from J, with 10 bases between. Germline CDR1 is DFQATT and CDR2 is SNEGSKA (reference sequence). This CDR3 has 14 amino acids. The CDR3 is CSAKGLLNTGELFF. CDR3 in DNA: TGCAGTGCTAAGGGACTGCTGAACACCGGGGAGCTGTTTTTT.

This clonotype was observed a handful of times. The chain has TRBV20-1 and TRBJ2-5; TRBD2 agrees at 8 bases. V lost 3 bases, J lost 4 bases, and 10 bases stayed unmatched. CDR1 DFQATT and CDR2 SNEGSKA come from the germline V gene (reference sequence). This CDR3 contains 15 residues. The chain's CDR3 is CSASMLSGGRETQYF. The CDR3 bases are TGCAGTGCTAGTATGCTGTCGGGGGGGCGAGAGACCCAGTACTTC.

The sample holds one count of this clonotype. This chain links TRBV9 with TRBJ1-2, with unresolved D. The CDR3 totals 13 residues. In germline, CDR1 is SGDLS, CDR2 YYNGEE. V lost 1 base to trimming and J lost 6 bases, with 10 bases between them. CDR3 residues: CASSVNLGDGYTF. The CDR3 DNA follows: TGTGCCAGCAGCGTAAATCTTGGGGATGGCTACACCTTC.

The chain couples TRBV7-2 to TRBJ1-2; D is ambiguous. Trimming took 2 bases from V and 7 from J, leaving 17 bases between them. Germline lookup yields CDR1 SGHTA and CDR2 FQGNSA. CDR3 length equals 15 residues. The CDR3 spells CASSLRTDGPGGYTF. The CDR3 nucleotides are TGTGCCAGCAGCTTACGGACGGACGGACCGGGTGGCTACACCTTC.

The gene calls are TRBV4-2 and TRBJ2-3, with D perhaps TRBD1 (5 bases). The CDR3 totals 14 residues. Germline V gives CDR1 LGHNA, CDR2 YNFKEQ. The ends were cut back, 0 bases at V and 6 bases at J, with 10 bases in the middle. CDR3 sequence (DNA): TGTGCCAGCAGCCAAGACCGGACACGGGATACGCAGTATTTT. It encodes CASSQDRTRDTQYF.

The gene calls are TRBV12-3 or TRBV12-4 and TRBJ1-1, with 8 bases aligning to TRBD1. There are 17 residues in the CDR3. V was clipped by 1 base and J by 3 bases; unmatched bases: 10. The CDR3 nucleotides read TGTGCCAGCAGTTTAGGAGGGTTTGCAGGGGGCGACACTGAAGCTTTCTTT. The encoded protein is CASSLGGFAGGDTEAFF.

The chain joins TRBV20-1 to TRBJ2-7; maybe TRBD2 (7 bases). V lost 6 bases, J lost 0 bases, and 18 bases lay in between. Germline V lookup: CDR1 DFQATT, CDR2 SNEGSKA (reference sequence). There are 15 residues in the CDR3. The CDR3, as DNA: TGCAGTGCGCGAGGCCATCGGGGGGCCTCCTACGAGCAGTACTTC. Amino acid sequence: CSARGHRGASYEQYF.

The V call is TRBV7-9, the J call TRBJ1-5, with 7 bases matching TRBD1. Germline V gene lookup returns CDR1 SEHNR and CDR2 FQNEAQ (reference sequence). The CDR3 is 15 amino acids. Trimming took 1 base from V and 6 from J; bases not matched to a gene: 6. CDR3 region: CASSLGRGSLQPQHF. The CDR3 nucleotides read TGTGCCAGCAGCTTAGGCAGGGGGTCGCTTCAGCCCCAGCATTTT.

The genes are TRBV12-3 or TRBV12-4 and TRBJ2-3, with D possibly being TRBD2 (6 bases). This CDR3 has 14 residues. The germline V and J ends were trimmed by 7 bases and 4 bases, with 15 bases remaining between them. CDR3 loop: CASTGRPGADTQYF. The CDR3, as DNA: TGTGCCAGCACGGGACGCCCGGGAGCAGATACGCAGTATTTT.

There are a few counts of this clonotype. The genes are TRBV7-9 and TRBJ1-1; D is possibly TRBD1 (5 bases). The V gene lost 6 bases and the J gene lost 1 base, with 9 bases spanning the gap. Germline CDR1 is SEHNR and CDR2 is FQNEAQ (reference sequence). The CDR3 extends over 13 amino acids. The CDR3 nucleotides are TGTGCCAGCAGGAAGACAGAGAACACTGAAGCTTTCTTT. This gives the protein CASRKTENTEAFF.

The chain combines TRBV7-9 with TRBJ2-1; D may be TRBD1 (5 bases). V dropped 1 base and J dropped 2 bases, with 12 bases sitting between them. The CDR3 covers 16 residues. Germline V gene data show CDR1 as SEHNR and CDR2 as FQNEAQ (reference sequence). CDR3 sequence (DNA): TGTGCCAGCAGCTTAGATCCAGGGATAGCCTACAATGAGCAGTTCTTC. It encodes CASSLDPGIAYNEQFF.

DNA of the CDR3: TGCGCCAGCAGTGATGGGGCACCCCGCTATGGCTACACCTTC. This codes for CASSDGAPRYGYTF. The V gene is TRBV10-2, the J gene TRBJ1-2; maybe TRBD1 (5 bases). Trimming removed 3 bases at V and 4 bases at J, with 12 bases between. This CDR3 is 14 amino acids long. Germline CDR1 and CDR2: WSHSY and SAAADI.

This clonotype has a handful of counts. CDR3 sequence reads: CASSVGTGVRSEKLFF. Here the CDR3 DNA reads TGTGCCAGCAGCGTAGGGACAGGGGTTCGAAGTGAAAAACTGTTTTTT. This chain joins TRBV7-9 and TRBJ1-4; TRBD1 agrees at 10 bases. Trimming removed 5 bases from V and 7 bases from J; junction bases left unmatched: 10. Germline assignment: CDR1 SEHNR and CDR2 FQNEAQ (reference sequence). CDR3 size: 16 residues. Using reference TRBV7-9 and TRBJ1-4 for the parts outside the CDR3, the full variable domain is DTGVSQNPRHKITKRGQNVTFRCDPISEHNRLYWYRQTLGQGPEFLTYFQNEAQLEKSRLLSDRFSAERPKGSFSTLEIQRTEQGDSAMYLCASSVGTGVRSEKLFFGSGTQLSVL.

This clonotype is labeled as medium-sized. The chain joins TRBV5-1 to TRBJ2-1; 9 bases fit TRBD2. The V gene end was trimmed by 1 base and the J gene end by 3 bases; junction bases not matched to a gene: 5. Germline-derived CDR1 and CDR2 are SGHRS and YFSETQ. This CDR3 is built from 16 residues. The CDR3, as DNA: TGCGCCAGCAGCTTGAATAGCGGGGGCCTCTACAATGAGCAGTTCTTC. Its translation: CASSLNSGGLYNEQFF.

The V and J genes are TRBV25-1 and TRBJ2-1, with TRBD2 matching over 9 bases. V lost 3 bases to trimming and J lost 0 bases; unmatched junction nucleotides: 6. The CDR3 sequence is 17 residues long. Per the germline V gene, CDR1 is MGHDK and CDR2 is SYGVNS. The CDR3 reads CASSDPGLASSYNEQFF. In DNA, the CDR3 is TGTGCCAGCAGTGATCCCGGACTAGCGAGCTCCTACAATGAGCAGTTCTTC.

The chain joins TRBV9 to TRBJ2-2, with a possible D match to TRBD2 (7 bases). The CDR3 runs 14 residues. With 2 bases removed from V and 7 bases from J, the gap between germline ends came to 12 bases. CDR1 and CDR2 (germline): SGDLS, YYNGEE. The CDR3 protein is CASSVRGGNGELFF. The CDR3 bases are TGTGCCAGCAGCGTGAGGGGGGGGAACGGGGAGCTGTTTTTT.

The chain couples TRBV2 to TRBJ2-7; possibly TRBD1 for D (5 bases). CDR3 length: 13 amino acids. Germline V gene sequence: CDR1 SNHLY, CDR2 FYNNEI. Trimming took 7 bases from V and 5 from J, leaving 15 bases between them. The CDR3: CASNEQVVDEQYF. The DNA of the CDR3 is TGTGCCAGCAACGAACAGGTTGTAGACGAGCAGTACTTC.

This chain uses TRBV7-6 with TRBJ2-7; 7 nucleotides agree with TRBD1. CDR3 length: 13 amino acids. V shed 5 bases, J shed 5 bases, and the junction held 6 bases outside the gene matches. Looked up from germline, CDR1 is SGHVS and CDR2 is FNYEAQ. CDR3 protein: CASSVDRLNEQYF. The CDR3 region has the DNA TGTGCCAGCAGCGTGGACAGGTTGAACGAGCAGTACTTC.

The chain uses TRBV6-1 and TRBJ1-6; 12 bases match TRBD1. Germline CDR1 MNHNS, CDR2 SASEGT. The CDR3 runs to 17 residues. Trimming took 4 bases from V and 9 from J; bases not matched to a gene: 10. CDR3 in amino acids: CASSGPGTGGAGSPLHF. Here the CDR3 DNA reads TGTGCCAGCAGTGGCCCCGGGACAGGGGGCGCGGGTTCACCCCTCCACTTT.